This T cell receptor (beta chain) derives from a study of tumor and adjacent non-tumor tissue in lung cancer. The overall study: Histology: about a dozen adenocarcinoma, a couple of squamous cell carcinoma, 1 small cell lung cancer. Aged about 30 to 76 years, patients included roughly ten men and 5 women with stage I to III disease. General study points: Tumor repertoires had a smaller top 100 clone share than normal lung.

The template was RNA from unsorted bulk tissue. This clonotype appeared a single time. Antigen: not known. One junction end disagrees with the germline gene, perhaps due to a read error. TCRbeta libraries were built with three rounds of nested PCR, modified from ARM-PCR. TCRdb itself ran the multiplex PCR reads through MiXCR, one entry per CDR3 protein. Of approximately 140,000 distinct CDR3 sequences in the sample, approximately 70% were seen once. Germline V gives CDR1 MNHEY, CDR2 SVGAGI. The CDR3 has 16 amino acids. The sequencing input was lung tumor tissue. The chain employs TRBV6-5 and TRBJ2-1, with D perhaps TRBD1 (7 bases). The TCR was taken from a man in his 60s with small cell lung cancer. CDR3 residues: CANSYSGDSSYNELFF. The CDR3 DNA follows: TGTGCCAACAGTTACTCGGGGGACAGCTCCTACAATGAGCTGTTCTTC.